These 10 T cell receptor beta chains share one sample of origin, sequenced in a study of CD8+CD57+ T cells in acquired aplastic anemia. Profiling that covered TCR beta VDJ and CDR3 relied on genomic DNA as its template. TCRdb re-analysed the reads in MiXCR, keeping a single row per CDR3 protein. The sample has over 200,000 distinct CDR3 sequences; around 60% are singletons. The specimen was sorted CD4+, CD8+, or CD8+CD57+ T cells (not recorded which) from PBMCs. The receptors were gathered from a human donor in good health.

The chain couples TRBV7-9 to TRBJ1-6; tentatively, D is TRBD1 (5 bases). Germline CDR1 is SEHNR and CDR2 is FQNEAQ (reference sequence). V lost 1 base to trimming and J lost 9 bases, with 16 bases between them. The CDR3 extends over 16 amino acids. DNA of the CDR3: TGTGCCAGCAGCTTAGTGTGGGGCGCCGGGATTTCACCCCTCCACTTT. It specifies CASSLVWGAGISPLHF.

This clonotype was seen more than once but under ten times. The rearrangement uses TRBV10-2 and TRBJ2-5, with D possibly matching TRBD2 (6 bases). The V and J ends lost 2 bases and 3 bases respectively, with 10 bases between them. CDR1 is WSHSY and CDR2 is SAAADI in the germline V gene. The CDR3 runs 14 residues. In nucleotides, the CDR3 is TGCGCCAGCAGTGAGAGGGTAGCGGAAGAGACCCAGTACTTC. It yields the protein CASSERVAEETQYF.

This rearrangement joins TRBV7-9 to TRBJ1-2; 12 nucleotides match TRBD1. Looked up from germline, CDR1 is SEHNR and CDR2 is FQNEAQ (reference sequence). The V segment lost 4 bases and the J segment 6 bases; nucleotides outside the gene matches: 6. The CDR3 contains 15 residues. The CDR3 DNA reads TGTGCCAGCAGCTACCAGGGACAGGGGGCCGATGGCTACACCTTC. It yields the protein CASSYQGQGADGYTF.

This chain uses TRBV19 with TRBJ2-1; D is undetermined. Trimming took off 9 bases at V and 2 bases at J, with 17 bases between the two ends. Germline V lookup: CDR1 LNHDA, CDR2 SQIVND (reference sequence). This CDR3 comprises 15 residues. The CDR3 is CASSLGRVTYNEQFF. As DNA, the CDR3 is TGTGCCAGCAGCTTGGGCCGGGTTACCTACAATGAGCAGTTCTTC.

The chain carries TRBV5-6 and TRBJ2-7; D gene unclear. V was shortened by 5 bases and J by 1 base, with 13 bases between the two germline ends. The CDR3 consists of 14 residues. Germline-derived CDR1 and CDR2 are SGHDT and YYEEEE. The chain's CDR3 is CASSEKKGSYEQYF. CDR3 DNA sequence: TGTGCCAGCAGTGAGAAGAAGGGATCCTACGAGCAGTACTTC.

V gene TRBV20-1 combines with J gene TRBJ2-5; 7 nucleotides agree with TRBD1. This CDR3 has 12 amino acids. The V gene end was trimmed by 6 bases and the J gene end by 3 bases; junction bases not matched to a gene: 4. CDR1 and CDR2 (germline): DFQATT, SNEGSKA (reference sequence). This chain's CDR3 is CSAWDSEETQYF. CDR3 nucleotides: TGCAGTGCATGGGACAGCGAAGAGACCCAGTACTTC.

This clonotype turned up a few times. This chain joins TRBV7-3 and TRBJ2-3; D tentatively fits TRBD1 or TRBD2 (7 bases each). The CDR3 consists of 14 residues. The germline V gene encodes CDR1 SGHTA and CDR2 FQGTGA. V lost 5 bases, J lost 6 bases, and 15 bases lay in between. CDR3 amino acids: CASSPGGGADTQYF. The CDR3, as DNA: TGTGCCAGCAGCCCAGGGGGGGGCGCGGATACGCAGTATTTT.

The rearrangement uses TRBV2 and TRBJ1-3, with 7 positions matching TRBD1. CDR1 and CDR2 (germline): SNHLY, FYNNEI. The ends lost 7 bases at V and 2 bases at J; junction bases unmatched: 17. CDR3 length: 18 amino acids. Written as DNA, the CDR3 is TGTGCCAGCAATGGGGGAGGGGGCGACAGGGCTGCTGGAAACACCATATATTTT. Encoded protein: CASNGGGGDRAAGNTIYF.

This clonotype occurred many times. The rearrangement joins TRBV7-8 to TRBJ1-1; D uncertain. Germline V gives CDR1 SGHVS, CDR2 FQNEAQ. The CDR3 runs to 12 residues. V lost 5 bases and J lost 4, with 8 bases in between. The CDR3 sequence is CASSGGRTEAFF. In DNA, the CDR3 is TGTGCCAGCAGCGGCGGGCGCACTGAAGCTTTCTTT.

The table lists this clonotype with a few counts. The rearrangement joins TRBV6-2 or TRBV6-3 to TRBJ1-1; 8 bases are shared with TRBD1. Unmatched junction bases numbered 3, after V lost 4 bases and J lost 5 bases. The CDR3 consists of 13 residues. Germline CDR1 is MNHEY and CDR2 is SVGEGT. The CDR3 region has the DNA TGTGCCAGCAGTTGGCAGGGGGCGACTGAAGCTTTCTTT. Encoded protein: CASSWQGATEAFF.